This T cell receptor beta chain was identified during a study of response to subunit inactivated influenza vaccine. MiXCR was run by TCRdb on the RT-PCR reads, yielding one entry per CDR3 protein. The sample yields about half a million distinct CDR3 sequences, less than 30% seen once. CDR1 is MNHNS, CDR2 SASEGT, per germline. The CDR3 spans 13 residues. The sample consisted of CD4+ T cells sorted from PBMCs, taken around 5 days after vaccination. This TCR was recovered from a man aged 45-65 years who received an inactivated influenza vaccine. The chain joins TRBV6-1 to TRBJ2-1; either TRBD1 or TRBD2 may supply D (6 bases each). CDR3 coding DNA: TGTGCTCTGTGGGGGGCGTCCTACAATGAGCAGTTCTTC. This codes for CALWGASYNEQFF.